The entry below describes one T cell receptor beta chain. These data originate in a study of T cells in Graves' hyperthyroidism and ophthalmopathy. Using RNA transcripts as the source, TCR beta CDR3 regions were amplified. Initially, a first-round RT-PCR of the TCR CDR3 employed the HTBI primer set. MiXCR, applied by TCRdb to the multiplex PCR reads, yields one record per CDR3 protein. This sample has a few hundred thousand distinct CDR3 sequences; approximately 15% occur once, and the top ten carry 5% to 6%. The CDR3 is made up of 16 amino acids. V lost 6 bases and J lost 4, with 19 bases in between. The germline V gene encodes CDR1 MDHEN and CDR2 SYDVKM.

This rearrangement joins TRBV28 to TRBJ1-5, with no clear D. The sample consisted of blood. The clonotype originates from a woman aged 18-35 years with Graves' hyperthyroidism. The CDR3, as DNA: TGTGCCAGCAGGAAAATACCGGACCTTGGGAATCAGCCCCAGCATTTT. Its translation: CASRKIPDLGNQPQHF.